The 9 T cell receptor beta chains presented below share a single source sample, sequenced in a study of beta chain features in type 1 diabetes. The study's findings and limits: Type 1 diabetes patients had moderately but significantly shorter TCRB CDR3s in all four CD4+ subsets.

These receptors have no known antigen. Expressed TCRB transcripts got sequenced, as all isolated RNA was reverse transcribed. Measured with immunoSEQ multiplex PCR; TCRdb has only the in-frame clones, and not every one. This repertoire shows about 160,000 clones, roughly 60% found once; its top ten account for 0.08% to 0.095%. The sample was naive CD4+ T cells from blood. These receptors all stem from a young man with type 1 diabetes.

The gene calls are TRBV5-1 and TRBJ2-4; 8 nucleotides agree with TRBD2. Germline CDR1 is SGHRS and CDR2 is YFSETQ. The CDR3 loop spans 18 amino acids. Trimming took 4 bases from V and 2 from J; bases not matched to a gene: 14. The CDR3 protein is CASSLLISSGGPKNIQYF. Here the CDR3 DNA reads TGCGCCAGCAGCCTTCTAATCTCGAGCGGGGGACCCAAAAACATTCAGTACTTC.

The CDR3 DNA follows: TGCGCCAGCAGCTTGGGAGCAGAAGAAAACATTCAGTACTTC. Amino acids: CASSLGAEENIQYF. V is TRBV5-1 and J is TRBJ2-4; D is unclear. There are 14 residues in the CDR3. Germline values: CDR1 SGHRS, CDR2 YFSETQ. V gave up 0 bases and J gave up 5 bases, with 9 bases separating them. Full variable domain (outside the CDR3, taken from reference TRBV5-1 and TRBJ2-4): KAGVTQTPRYLIKTRGQQVTLSCSPISGHRSVSWYQQTPGQGLQFLFEYFSETQRNKGNFPGRFSGRQFSNSRSEMNVSTLELGDSALYLCASSLGAEENIQYFGAGTRLSVL.

There are a few counts of this clone. The gene calls are TRBV4-3 and TRBJ1-5; D is unresolved. The CDR3 has 13 amino acids. CDR1 and CDR2 from the germline V gene are LGHNA and YSLEER. V shed 0 bases and J shed 6 bases, with 6 bases lying between them. The CDR3 nucleotides read TGCGCCAGCAGCCAAGATTGGGGTCAGCCCCAGCATTTT. It encodes CASSQDWGQPQHF.

This clone appeared a few times. V gene TRBV9 combines with J gene TRBJ2-3; possibly TRBD1 or TRBD2 for D (5 bases each). The V gene's germline CDR1 is SGDLS and CDR2 YYNGEE. The CDR3 sequence is 17 residues long. V shed 1 base and J shed 2 bases, with 17 bases lying between them. In DNA, the CDR3 is TGTGCCAGCAGCGTATTCGGGATCCAGGGCCCCACAGATACGCAGTATTTT. This gives the protein CASSVFGIQGPTDTQYF.

In this sample, this clone turned up a few times. The chain couples TRBV29-1 to TRBJ2-3; TRBD2 is a possible D gene (5 bases). This CDR3 has 12 residues. Germline CDR1 reads SQVTM; CDR2 reads ANQGSEA. The germline V and J ends were trimmed by 3 bases and 4 bases, with 8 bases remaining between them. DNA of the CDR3: TGCAGCGTTGATCCGGGATCAGATACGCAGTATTTT. Protein sequence: CSVDPGSDTQYF.

The chain carries TRBV25-1 and TRBJ1-2, with D uncertain. Trimming removed 3 bases at V and 4 bases at J, with 6 bases between. The germline V gene encodes CDR1 MGHDK and CDR2 SYGVNS. This CDR3 is 12 amino acids long. The CDR3 bases are TGTGCCAGCAGTGATAACGGCTATGGCTACACCTTC. This encodes CASSDNGYGYTF.

The chain combines TRBV2 with TRBJ2-3, with 12 bases fitting TRBD2. This CDR3 is built from 16 residues. Germline values: CDR1 SNHLY, CDR2 FYNNEI. Trimming removed 2 bases from V and 9 bases from J; junction bases left unmatched: 9. This chain's CDR3 is CASSERPSGGAGTQYF. The CDR3 region has the DNA TGTGCCAGCAGTGAACGCCCTAGCGGGGGGGCCGGGACGCAGTATTTT. Using reference TRBV2 and TRBJ2-3 for the parts outside the CDR3, the full variable domain is EPEVTQTPSHQVTQMGQEVILRCVPISNHLYFYWYRQILGQKVEFLVSFYNNEISEKSEIFDDQFSVERPDGSNFTLKIRSTKLEDSAMYFCASSERPSGGAGTQYFGPGTRLTVL.

This clone was detected a few times. The chain carries TRBV2 and TRBJ2-3; D might be TRBD2 (5 bases). CDR3 length: 15 residues. Germline V lookup: CDR1 SNHLY, CDR2 FYNNEI. Trimming pared 7 bases from V and 4 bases from J, leaving 18 bases between. In DNA form, the CDR3 reads TGTGCCAGCACCGCGAGTGGAGGAGCCTCAGATACGCAGTATTTT. Translation gives CASTASGGASDTQYF. Supplemented by reference TRBV2 and TRBJ2-3, the full variable domain reads EPEVTQTPSHQVTQMGQEVILRCVPISNHLYFYWYRQILGQKVEFLVSFYNNEISEKSEIFDDQFSVERPDGSNFTLKIRSTKLEDSAMYFCASTASGGASDTQYFGPGTRLTVL.

A few counts support this clone. V and J are TRBV5-1 and TRBJ1-1; D gene unclear. V was trimmed by 1 base and J by 0 bases, leaving 7 bases between them. CDR3 length: 14 amino acids. Germline CDR1 is SGHRS and CDR2 is YFSETQ. The CDR3 sequence is CASSLLTVNTEAFF. The CDR3, as DNA: TGCGCCAGCAGCTTGTTAACGGTGAACACTGAAGCTTTCTTT.